The clone carrying this T cell receptor beta chain registers medium-sized (0.01 to 0.1%) by frequency. Antigen unknown. This entry comes from a study of T cells expressing NK-cell markers. Findings and limits, study-wide: These clonotypes additionally ranked first within the CD3+CD56-NKG2C+ fraction of a handful of donors. Of CD8+ T cells, roughly 1.0-8% belonged to dominant NKG2C+ clonotypes in six donors.

Generation of TCR beta cDNA was performed by 5'RACE template switching incorporating UMIs. TCRdb reprocessed the 5' RACE reads and reports one entry per CDR3 protein, with no DNA. The sample totals some 140,000 distinct CDR3 sequences; its top ten clones hold approximately 35%. This CDR3 has 12 amino acids. Germline lookup yields CDR1 SGHVS and CDR2 FNYEAQ. This TCR derives from a woman aged 50 to 60 in good health. The chain employs TRBV7-6 and TRBJ1-1. Input material: blood T cells: a sorted CD56 or NKG2C T cell subset, CD4+ or CD8+ T cells, or bulk PBMC T cells (not recorded which). CDR3 region: CASSYNSSEAFF. Full variable domain (outside the CDR3, taken from reference TRBV7-6 and TRBJ1-1): GAGVSQSPRYKVTKRGQDVALRCDPISGHVSLYWYRQALGQGPEFLTYFNYEAQQDKSGLPNDRFSAERPEGSISTLTIQRTEQRDSAMYRCASSYNSSEAFFGQGTRLTVV.